This TCR beta chain comes out of a study of siplizumab effects on memory and regulatory T cells (dated by TCRdb to the late 2010s). About the study as a whole: The study examined how the anti-CD2 antibody siplizumab affects alloreactive T-cell subsets in allogeneic mixed lymphocyte reactions built from human PBMCs. General study outcomes and caveats: A naive or memory phenotype could not be assigned to roughly 75-96% of proliferating CD4+ or CD8+ clones. The suppressive function of proliferating Tregs from siplizumab cultures was not functionally confirmed. Greater diversity appeared to be present in unstimulated naive T cells than in memory T cells, and a substantial contribution to the alloresponse seemed to be made by naive cells. Siplizumab significantly lowered the cumulative frequency of alloreactive sequences that could be traced to unstimulated CD4+ memory T cells. Sequences below about 10^-5 frequency were poorly captured, so only a minor fraction of alloreactive clones could be mapped to unstimulated subsets. Among mappable alloreactive CD4+ clones, an average Treg-derived fraction of around 71% was observed with siplizumab, compared with approximately 30% in control reactions.

Sorted unstimulated T cells and proliferating T cells recovered from mixed lymphocyte reactions underwent TCRbeta CDR3 sequencing. Fresh whole blood from over 8 HLA-typed healthy donors was used to isolate PBMCs. To map where alloreactive clones came from, unstimulated CD4+ regulatory T cells were FACS-sorted. The method behind the library was the immunoSEQ multiplex PCR assay. Each sample had some 9.7 x 10^4 TCR templates assayed by the deep sequencing platform. Genomic DNA extracted from sorted T cells was used for TCRbeta CDR3 sequencing. Regarding the original processing steps: Clonal analysis of TCRbeta CDR3 data was done in the R programming language. Comparing unstimulated samples against CFSE-low samples taken after the reaction was how alloreactive CD4+ and CD8+ clones were defined. Alloreactive CD4+ clones were assigned to regulatory or non-regulatory origin by matching sequences to sorted unstimulated Treg and non-Treg repertoires. Drawn from immuneACCESS, this table holds only the in-frame rearrangements with V and J called that TCRdb kept. Clones are partly lost; checked studies trace under half to an unresolved V gene and leave the rest unexplained. The V and J calls and clone size are taken from that table; D and trimming were inferred from the DNA. The sample data list about 110,000 clones, and about 91% of these were observed just once. Under 0.75% of the sample comes from the top ten.

Comments on this clone: Its antigen is currently not known. Base-call qualities are not available, and no considerably larger clone is one nucleotide away.

The germline V gene supplies CDR1 SGDLS and CDR2 YYNGEE. Including cysteine and phenylalanine, the CDR3 has 15 amino acids. Only the CDR3 DNA stays, 45 bases, in frame from base 1. V is pared back by 0 bases and J by 0 bases, with 7 bases lying between the germline termini. The receptor's source is a human donor in good health. The sequenced sample consisted of Tregs sorted from blood. The sequence is built from TRBV9 and TRBJ2-1, with the D gene call left open. The DNA sequence is as follows: TGTGCCAGCAGCGTAGCTAACCCCTCCTACAATGAGCAGTTCTTC. Translated, it reads CASSVANPSYNEQFF.